Included here is one TCR beta chain sequence, with context. The record originates from a study of blood T cell repertoires in COVID-19. Study as a whole: The samples span acute and convalescent COVID-19 from the United States, Italy and Spain. Sources were T cells, B-cell-depleted T cells, or PBMCs; the material itself was cDNA or gDNA.

The authors' processing: By means of reference gene primer amplification, nucleated cell counts were estimated. Clones were read by immunoSEQ multiplex PCR, and TCRdb kept only the in-frame ones, dropping some. The V and J calls and clone size were taken over from that table, and D and trimming were inferred from the DNA. The sample holds some 260,000 clones, 80% to 90% seen once. With V trimmed by 7 bases and J by 6 bases, 10 bases remained unmatched. The CDR3 totals 15 residues. Germline V lookup: CDR1 MNHEY, CDR2 SVGAGI. The chain employs TRBV6-5 and TRBJ2-1; 9 bases agree with TRBD2. Sequencing was carried out using peripheral blood. The receptor was derived from a man aged 80 or over with acute or convalescent COVID-19. The CDR3 region is CASNPRASGANEQFF. In DNA, the CDR3 is TGTGCCAGCAACCCCCGGGCTAGCGGGGCCAATGAGCAGTTCTTC.